In this sample, the clone carrying this TCR beta chain turned up many times. The same CDR3 arises from other DNA sequences in this sample as well. Sequencing used immunoSEQ multiplex PCR; TCRdb keeps in-frame clones, though not all of them. The sample contains a few hundred thousand clones, approximately 88% of which appear only once. This entry belongs to a study of blood T cell repertoires in COVID-19. Whole-study context: Sample material is recorded as cDNA or gDNA derived from T cells, B-cell-depleted T cells, or PBMCs.

The CDR3 extends over 15 amino acids. Trimming took 7 bases from V and 5 from J; bases not matched to a gene: 4. Per germline, CDR1 MDHEN and CDR2 SYDVKM. The rearrangement uses TRBV28 and TRBJ2-2; 13 nucleotides match TRBD2. This TCR derives from a woman in her twenties or thirties with COVID-19, enrolled during active disease. The sequencing input was peripheral blood. The CDR3 is CASTILAGGTGELFF. The CDR3 DNA reads as TGTGCCAGCACCATACTAGCGGGAGGGACCGGGGAGCTGTTTTTT.